This entry lists 14 T cell receptor beta chains sequenced from one sample in a study of early T cells in non-severe SARS-CoV-2 infection. TCRdb redid the calling of the 5' RACE reads with MiXCR, one entry per CDR3 protein. The data contain around 88,000 distinct CDR3 sequences, around 15% of them singletons. Sequencing was performed on whole blood. Receptor source: an adult who was a healthcare worker with PCR-confirmed SARS-CoV-2 infection or an uninfected control (not recorded which).

This clonotype was seen only a few times. The V and J genes are TRBV11-3 and TRBJ2-1; TRBD2 matches 12 bases. V was clipped by 1 base and J by 1 base; unmatched bases: 2. The length of the CDR3 is 17 residues. Germline V gene lookup returns CDR1 SGHNT and CDR2 YENEEA. In DNA, the CDR3 is TGTGCCAGCAGCTTAGGGCTAGCGGGAGGGTCCTACAATGAGCAGTTCTTC. Translation gives CASSLGLAGGSYNEQFF.

Concerning this clonotype itself: At one end, the junction sequence differs from germline, possibly due to a read error. This chain connects TRBV12-5 to TRBJ2-1; the match to TRBD2 covers 9 bases. CDR1 and CDR2 (germline): LGHNT, FRNRAP. The CDR3 has 15 residues. The CDR3 DNA sequence: TGTGCTAGTGCCGCCGGGACTAGCTCCAACAATGAGCAGTTCTTC. Its translation: CASAAGTSSNNEQFF.

This clonotype was seen repeatedly, ten times or more. The rearrangement uses TRBV11-2 and TRBJ1-1, with TRBD1 as a possible D gene (5 bases). The V end was cut by 0 bases, the J end by 5 bases, with 13 bases between. The CDR3 extends over 15 amino acids. Germline V gene sequence: CDR1 SGHAT, CDR2 FQNNGV. CDR3 protein: CASSLDPGGRTEAFF. The CDR3 nucleotides read TGTGCCAGCAGCTTAGACCCGGGGGGACGGACTGAAGCTTTCTTT. Combining the CDR3 with reference TRBV11-2 and TRBJ1-1 gives the whole variable domain EAGVAQSPRYKIIEKRQSVAFWCNPISGHATLYWYQQILGQGPKLLIQFQNNGVVDDSQLPKDRFSAERLKGVDSTLKIQPAKLEDSAVYLCASSLDPGGRTEAFFGQGTRLTVV.

This clonotype was recorded at least ten times. The V gene is TRBV15, the J gene TRBJ2-1; D ambiguous. This CDR3 spans 12 amino acids. CDR1 and CDR2 from the germline V gene are LNHNV and YYDKDF (reference sequence). V was cut by 6 bases and J by 0 bases, with 3 bases left in between. The CDR3 sequence: CATRNSYNEQFF. The CDR3 nucleotides read TGTGCCACCAGGAACTCCTACAATGAGCAGTTCTTC.

The J gene is TRBJ1-1, the V gene TRBV30; no clear D. The germline gives CDR1 GTSNPN, CDR2 SVGIG (reference sequence). The CDR3 is 12 residues long. The V end lost 0 bases, the J end lost 6 bases, and 8 bases lay between the germline ends. Here the CDR3 reads CAWSVFNAEAFF. The CDR3 DNA reads TGTGCCTGGAGTGTGTTTAACGCTGAAGCTTTCTTT.

This clonotype was seen at least ten times. This chain joins TRBV7-6 and TRBJ1-1; D is undetermined. Germline values: CDR1 SGHVS, CDR2 FNYEAQ. The CDR3 spans 14 residues. The ends were cut back, 1 base at V and 1 base at J, with 7 bases in the middle. Here the CDR3 reads CASSLGAANTEAFF. CDR3 DNA sequence: TGTGCCAGCAGCTTAGGGGCAGCGAACACTGAAGCTTTCTTT.

In this sample, this clonotype turned up a few times. V usage is TRBV7-2 and J usage is TRBJ2-3, with D possibly matching TRBD2 (6 bases). Germline V gene data show CDR1 as SGHTA and CDR2 as FQGNSA. V lost 6 bases, J lost 3 bases, and 13 bases lay in between. The CDR3 has 14 amino acids. Here the CDR3 DNA reads TGTGCCAGCAGGCGGAGGGCCAAGACAGATACGCAGTATTTT. It specifies CASRRRAKTDTQYF.

The chain employs TRBV11-2 and TRBJ2-3, with D maybe TRBD2 (6 bases). With 2 bases removed from V and 4 bases from J, the gap between germline ends came to 13 bases. The CDR3 has 15 residues. Germline values: CDR1 SGHAT, CDR2 FQNNGV. CDR3 DNA sequence: TGTGCCAGCAGCTTAATGGTCGGGAGTGCAGATACGCAGTATTTT. It translates to CASSLMVGSADTQYF.

The V and J genes are TRBV4-1 and TRBJ2-1, with TRBD2 identical over 9 bases. Germline trimming cut 4 bases from V and 1 base from J; bases unmatched to any gene: 11. CDR1 is MGHRA, CDR2 YSYEKL, per germline. CDR3 length: 18 amino acids. The DNA for the CDR3 is TGCGCCAGCAGCCCTCGGACTAGCGTGGATAGATCCTACAATGAGCAGTTCTTC. Its protein product is CASSPRTSVDRSYNEQFF.

The sample holds a few counts of this clonotype. CDR3 sequence reads: CSVPPRGSYGYTF. The CDR3 DNA follows: TGCAGTGTGCCTCCTCGGGGGAGTTATGGCTACACCTTC. This chain uses TRBV20-1 with TRBJ1-2; D is possibly TRBD1 (5 bases). Germline V gene lookup returns CDR1 DFQATT and CDR2 SNEGSKA (reference sequence). V lost 7 bases, J lost 5 bases, and 17 bases lay in between. CDR3 length: 13 residues.

The chain couples TRBV2 to TRBJ2-1; no firm D call. The CDR3 contains 15 residues. CDR1 is SNHLY and CDR2 is FYNNEI in the germline V gene. Deletions cut 6 bases from V and 1 base from J, with 13 bases between. The CDR3 is CASSPSSESYNEQFF. CDR3 nucleotide sequence: TGTGCCAGCAGCCCCTCCAGCGAGTCCTACAATGAGCAGTTCTTC.

The chain is built from TRBV6-2 or TRBV6-3 and TRBJ2-2; 9 bases are shared with TRBD1. After removal of 2 bases from V and 8 bases from J, the junction contained 12 bases not matched to a gene. Germline CDR1 MNHEY, CDR2 SVGEGT. This CDR3 is built from 17 residues. DNA of the CDR3: TGTGCCAGCAGTTACGCGAAGCCGGGACAGGGCACGGGGGAGCTGTTTTTT. Its protein is CASSYAKPGQGTGELFF.

In this sample, this clonotype turned up a few times. The chain carries TRBV6-1 and TRBJ1-5; D is ambiguous. Trimming pared 9 bases from V and 0 bases from J, leaving 9 bases between. CDR3 length: 13 amino acids. CDR1 MNHNS and CDR2 SASEGT come from the germline V gene. The CDR3 is CASTINSNQPQHF. DNA for the CDR3: TGTGCCAGTACCATTAATAGCAATCAGCCCCAGCATTTT.

This clonotype was observed many times. The V gene is TRBV6-5, the J gene TRBJ1-5; D possibly corresponds to TRBD1 (5 bases). Germline loops: CDR1 MNHEY, CDR2 SVGAGI. The length of the CDR3 is 15 residues. Trimming removed 6 bases at V and 0 bases at J, with 12 bases between. CDR3 amino acids: CASSPDSYSNQPQHF. The DNA for the CDR3 is TGTGCCAGCAGCCCTGACAGTTATAGCAATCAGCCCCAGCATTTT.